Presented here are 10 T cell receptor beta chains from one specimen sequenced in a study of blood T cell repertoires in COVID-19 (dated by TCRdb to the early 2020s). Library generation was performed with the immunoSEQ multiplex PCR assay. Drawn from immuneACCESS, this table holds only the in-frame rearrangements with V and J called that TCRdb kept. Clones are partly lost; checked studies trace under half to an unresolved V gene and leave the rest unexplained. This sample gives 45,000 to 60,000 clones in total; 88% of them show up just once. The top ten clonotypes cover 3% of the sample. Material: peripheral blood. The receptors originated from a man aged 50 to 60 with active COVID-19.

This clone was found a few times. The J gene is TRBJ2-7, the V gene TRBV5-6, with 7 bases aligning to TRBD2. The germline V gene has CDR1 SGHDT and CDR2 YYEEEE. CDR3 length: 14 residues. Trimming at V came to 1 base and at J to 6 bases, leaving 7 bases not matched to a gene. The CDR3 DNA is TGTGCCAGCAGCTTGTCAAAGCGGGACTTCGAGCAGTACGTC. Its protein is CASSLSKRDFEQYV.

This clone was picked up a small number of times. The chain carries TRBV25-1 and TRBJ1-2, with 10 bases lining up with TRBD1. CDR3 length equals 16 residues. Germline-derived CDR1 and CDR2 are MGHDK and SYGVNS. V dropped 5 bases and J dropped 8; count of bases not matched to a gene: 14. This CDR3 reads CASSSRGSGQGVGYTF. CDR3 sequence (DNA): TGTGCCAGCAGTTCACGAGGTAGTGGACAGGGGGTCGGCTACACCTTC.

This clone was seen just once. Other DNA sequences in this specimen translate into the identical CDR3. This sequence joins TRBV27 and TRBJ2-7; D perhaps matches TRBD2 (5 bases). The CDR3 spans 12 residues. Germline V gene data show CDR1 as MNHEY and CDR2 as SMNVEV (reference sequence). V gave up 6 bases and J gave up 6 bases, with 12 bases separating them. CDR3 amino acids: CASSFRGGEQYF. The CDR3 DNA reads TGTGCCAGCAGCTTCCGAGGAGGCGAGCAGTACTTC.

The CDR3 DNA reads as TGTGCCTGGAGTCTGAATCAGGGTCAAGGCTACACCTTC. Translating it yields CAWSLNQGQGYTF. J is TRBJ1-2 and V is TRBV30; D is possibly TRBD1 (5 bases). From germline, CDR1 is GTSNPN and CDR2 SVGIG (reference sequence). Trimming took off 2 bases at V and 8 bases at J, with 15 bases between the two ends. This CDR3 is built from 13 residues.

This clone was seen just once. The chain couples TRBV6-5 to TRBJ2-2, with TRBD2 identical over 7 bases. Germline CDR1 and CDR2: MNHEY and SVGAGI. V was pared by 8 bases and J by 4 bases, with 10 bases of the junction left unmatched. The CDR3 totals 15 residues. CDR3 residues: CASPQAGLTTGELFF. The DNA for the CDR3 is TGTGCCAGCCCCCAAGCGGGACTGACCACCGGGGAGCTGTTTTTT.

The V and J genes are TRBV4-1 and TRBJ2-5; 8 bases align to TRBD1. The CDR3 extends over 14 amino acids. Trimming took 1 base from V and 5 from J; bases not matched to a gene: 3. Germline CDR1 reads MGHRA; CDR2 reads YSYEKL. Written as DNA, the CDR3 is TGCGCCAGCAGCCAAGTGGACAGGGTCGAGACCCAGTACTTC. Protein: CASSQVDRVETQYF.

This clone has only a few counts. The chain is built from TRBV5-4 and TRBJ2-7, with D possibly being TRBD2 (7 bases). The germline gives CDR1 SGHNT, CDR2 YYREEE (reference sequence). V was shortened by 4 bases and J by 5 bases, with 13 bases between the two germline ends. There are 13 residues in the CDR3. CDR3 in amino acids: CASSPGRGDEQYF. As DNA, the CDR3 is TGTGCCAGCAGCCCGGGGAGGGGGGACGAGCAGTACTTC.

The chain carries TRBV6-1 and TRBJ2-1, with D unresolved. The CDR3 is made up of 16 amino acids. Trimming took 2 bases from V and 0 from J, leaving 11 bases between them. Looked up from germline, CDR1 is MNHNS and CDR2 is SASEGT. The CDR3 region is CASSEWVAGSYNEQFF. DNA for the CDR3: TGTGCCAGCAGTGAATGGGTTGCAGGCTCCTACAATGAGCAGTTCTTC.

V gene TRBV27 combines with J gene TRBJ1-5; TRBD1 might be the D (6 bases). Germline lookup yields CDR1 MNHEY and CDR2 SMNVEV (reference sequence). Trimming removed 4 bases at V and 0 bases at J, with 19 bases between. The CDR3 is 18 amino acids. The CDR3 DNA reads TGTGCCAGCAGTTCCAAGGCCGGACAGCCATATAGCAATCAGCCCCAGCATTTT. Residues: CASSSKAGQPYSNQPQHF.

V gene TRBV9 combines with J gene TRBJ2-2; possible D gene TRBD1, 5 bases. Trimming cost V 0 bases and J 4 bases, with 13 bases left between them. Germline V gives CDR1 SGDLS, CDR2 YYNGEE. CDR3 size: 16 residues. CDR3 DNA sequence: TGTGCCAGCAGCGTAGAGGTGGGGCTAAGCACCGGGGAGCTGTTTTTT. Amino acids: CASSVEVGLSTGELFF.